The TCR beta chain under discussion was sequenced for a study of beta chain features in type 1 diabetes. General study points: In all four CD4+ subsets, TCRB CDR3 length was significantly, moderately reduced in type 1 diabetes. The VDJ junctions of type 1 diabetes patients carried fewer insertions and more deletions. A PCR bias possibly favoring shorter templates would apply equally to patients and controls.

Isolation of CD4+ naive, central memory, regulatory and stem cell-like memory cells was achieved by sorting via CD45RO/CCR7/CD25/CD127/CD95/CD27. Sorted populations all exceeded 95% purity. This clone was seen many times. What it recognizes is unknown. Isolated RNA was reverse transcribed in full, so expressed TCRB transcripts were sequenced. Libraries were prepared by immunoSEQ multiplex PCR; TCRdb keeps only in-frame clonotypes and omits some of them. Of roughly 160,000 clones listed, roughly 8% are singletons. Germline V CDR1 and CDR2: MNHEY, SVGAGI. V dropped 6 bases and J dropped 7; count of bases not matched to a gene: 10. This CDR3 has 15 amino acids.

Sequences were obtained from central memory CD4+ T cells from blood. The chain employs TRBV6-5 and TRBJ2-1; the match to TRBD2 covers 9 bases. This clonotype originated in a woman aged 35 to 49 with type 1 diabetes. CDR3 amino acids: CASRTLSGGENEQFF. CDR3 nucleotide sequence: TGTGCCAGCAGAACCCTTAGCGGGGGTGAAAATGAGCAGTTCTTC.